The 18 T cell receptor beta chains reported below all come from one sample, sequenced in a study of shared clonotypes between healthy human individuals. In the naive CD8 group, cells lacked CD45RO and were positively selected for CCR7, so terminally differentiated effector memory CD45RA+ cells were left out. Profiling relied on immunoSEQ multiplex PCR, and the TCRdb table lists in-frame clones only, not all of them. Of about 2 million clones listed, about 95% are singletons. Sequencing was carried out using naive CD8+ T cells sorted from blood. The receptors originated from a man younger than 35 in good health.

The chain joins TRBV7-9 to TRBJ2-3; 9 bases agree with TRBD2. The trim removed 5 bases at V and 6 bases at J, leaving 15 bases unmatched. CDR3 length: 17 amino acids. CDR1 and CDR2 (germline): SEHNR, FQNEAQ (reference sequence). The CDR3 loop is CASSANLAGSPGDTQYF. As DNA, the CDR3 is TGTGCCAGCAGCGCAAATCTAGCGGGGTCACCGGGGGATACGCAGTATTTT.

The chain joins TRBV30 to TRBJ1-4, with D uncertain. The CDR3 extends over 13 amino acids. In germline, CDR1 is GTSNPN, CDR2 SVGIG (reference sequence). The V end lost 5 bases, the J end lost 0 bases, and 7 bases lay between the germline ends. The CDR3 nucleotides read TGTGCCTGGGACCATTCAACTAATGAAAAACTGTTTTTT. Protein product: CAWDHSTNEKLFF.

The chain uses TRBV7-9 and TRBJ2-7, with 11 positions matching TRBD2. The CDR3 runs 14 residues. V trimming: 5 bases; J trimming: 5 bases; junction bases outside the gene matches: 5. Germline assignment: CDR1 SEHNR and CDR2 FQNEAQ (reference sequence). DNA for the CDR3: TGTGCCAGCAGCGCAACTAGCGGGAGCAACGAGCAGTACTTC. Translating gives CASSATSGSNEQYF.

This clone was seen a single time. The rearrangement links TRBV2 to TRBJ1-1, with TRBD1 as a possible D gene (5 bases). Trimming removed 1 base from V and 12 bases from J, with 12 bases in between. The CDR3 is 12 amino acids. Germline V gene sequence: CDR1 SNHLY, CDR2 FYNNEI. CDR3 coding DNA: TGTGCCAGCAGTGAAGGAGGGCAGGGAACTTTCTTT. This sequence encodes CASSEGGQGTFF.

In its sample, this clone was seen once. V gene TRBV5-5 combines with J gene TRBJ2-7, with D perhaps matching TRBD2 (6 bases). V was clipped by 1 base and J by 3 bases, with 14 bases between them. CDR3 length: 15 amino acids. The V gene's germline CDR1 is SGHKS and CDR2 YYEKEE (reference sequence). CDR3 nucleotides: TGTGCCAGCAGCTTGCGTGGGGGGTCGGGCTACGAGCAGTACTTC. Protein product: CASSLRGGSGYEQYF.

V gene TRBV27 combines with J gene TRBJ2-2; 9 bases agree with TRBD1. The CDR3 runs to 16 residues. V dropped 4 bases and J dropped 1; count of bases not matched to a gene: 4. Per the germline V gene, CDR1 is MNHEY and CDR2 is SMNVEV (reference sequence). The CDR3 DNA reads TGTGCCAGCAGTTCTGGGACAGGGTTGAACACCGGGGAGCTGTTTTTT. Translation gives CASSSGTGLNTGELFF.

V usage is TRBV6-5 and J usage is TRBJ2-1, with a possible D match to TRBD2 (7 bases). Trimming removed 6 bases from V and 12 bases from J, with 24 bases in between. In germline, CDR1 is MNHEY, CDR2 SVGAGI. This CDR3 spans 15 amino acids. The CDR3 DNA reads TGTGCCAGCAGGATGAACACGGGGGGCCTTTCGAGGCAGTTCTTC. Protein: CASRMNTGGLSRQFF.

The chain combines TRBV5-3 with TRBJ2-5; the D gene is possibly TRBD2 (5 bases). TRBV5-3 is reported as an ORF; its role is uncertain. The V gene lost 0 bases and the J gene lost 2 bases, with 14 bases spanning the gap. CDR3 length: 16 residues. Here the CDR3 reads CARSLGSGDGQETQYF. In DNA, the CDR3 is TGTGCCAGAAGCTTGGGGAGCGGAGACGGGCAAGAGACCCAGTACTTC.

The chain couples TRBV27 to TRBJ2-6; 7 bases fit TRBD2. There are 17 residues in the CDR3. Trimming removed 4 bases from V and 4 bases from J; junction bases left unmatched: 10. Looked up from germline, CDR1 is MNHEY and CDR2 is SMNVEV (reference sequence). The CDR3 region is CASSSLSPAGGANVLTF. In DNA form, the CDR3 reads TGTGCCAGCAGTTCCCTAAGCCCAGCGGGAGGGGCCAACGTCCTGACTTTC.

This rearrangement joins TRBV15 to TRBJ2-7, with 10 bases matching TRBD1. From germline, CDR1 is LNHNV and CDR2 YYDKDF (reference sequence). The CDR3 runs to 14 residues. The trim removed 8 bases at V and 2 bases at J, leaving 6 bases unmatched. CDR3 protein: CATLWDRGTYEQYF. In DNA, the CDR3 is TGTGCCACCCTGTGGGACAGGGGAACCTACGAGCAGTACTTC.

The chain uses TRBV5-8 and TRBJ1-3; 9 bases agree with TRBD1. The ends lost 4 bases at V and 4 bases at J; junction bases unmatched: 9. The CDR3 extends over 16 amino acids. Germline V gene data show CDR1 as SGHTS and CDR2 as YDEGEE. CDR3 in DNA: TGTGCCAGCAGCAGCCCGGGACAGGGTTCCGGAAACACCATATATTTT. Encoded protein: CASSSPGQGSGNTIYF. Filled out from reference TRBV5-8 and TRBJ1-3, the complete variable domain reads EAGVTQSPTHLIKTRGQQATLRCSPISGHTSVYWYQQALGLGLQFLLWYDEGEERNRGNFPPRFSGRQFPNYSSELNVNALELEDSALYLCASSSPGQGSGNTIYFGEGSWLTVV.

J is TRBJ2-3 and V is TRBV6-5; 10 positions match TRBD1. V lost 5 bases and J lost 4; bases outside the gene matches: 6. Germline V gene lookup returns CDR1 MNHEY and CDR2 SVGAGI. CDR3 length equals 15 residues. The CDR3 loop reads CASSPGQGLADTQYF. The CDR3 region has the DNA TGTGCCAGCAGTCCGGGACAGGGGCTCGCAGATACGCAGTATTTT.

The chain is built from TRBV29-1 and TRBJ2-7, with TRBD1 matching 8 bases. The CDR3 is 15 residues long. J was trimmed by 5 bases and V by 3 bases; bases with no gene match: 12. Germline CDR1 SQVTM, CDR2 ANQGSEA. Here the CDR3 reads CSVDQPDRGVDEQYF. CDR3 DNA: TGCAGCGTTGATCAACCTGACAGGGGTGTAGACGAGCAGTACTTC.

In nucleotides, the CDR3 is TGTGCCAGCAGCATGGAAGGGGGCAGTGACACCGGGGAGCTGTTTTTT. Translation: CASSMEGGSDTGELFF. This chain connects TRBV9 to TRBJ2-2, with 7 bases lining up with TRBD1. J lost 3 bases, V lost 4 bases, and 9 bases had no gene match. This CDR3 is 16 amino acids long. The germline V gene encodes CDR1 SGDLS and CDR2 YYNGEE.

This chain uses TRBV15 with TRBJ1-1; D not certain. The CDR3 length is 15 residues. Per the germline V gene, CDR1 is LNHNV and CDR2 is YYDKDF (reference sequence). Trimming took 4 bases from V and 3 from J, leaving 15 bases between them. CDR3 loop: CATSTSTNVYTEAFF. CDR3 DNA sequence: TGTGCCACCAGCACCTCCACCAACGTGTACACTGAAGCTTTCTTT.

The chain couples TRBV7-9 to TRBJ2-5; 7 bases are shared with TRBD2. Germline values: CDR1 SEHNR, CDR2 FQNEAQ (reference sequence). J was trimmed by 6 bases and V by 5 bases; bases with no gene match: 9. CDR3 length: 14 residues. CDR3 loop: CASSASPGLKTQYF. Here the CDR3 DNA reads TGTGCCAGCAGCGCCTCCCCGGGACTAAAGACCCAGTACTTC.

Regarding this clone: This specimen includes other DNA sequences encoding the same CDR3. The CDR3 DNA follows: TGTGCCTGGAGTGGGACTAGCGGGAGGACAGATACGCAGTATTTT. This encodes CAWSGTSGRTDTQYF. The chain is built from TRBV30 and TRBJ2-3, with 14 bases aligning to TRBD2. This CDR3 comprises 15 residues. Germline assignment: CDR1 GTSNPN and CDR2 SVGIG (reference sequence). Unmatched junction bases numbered 0, after V lost 1 base and J lost 3 bases.

The chain combines TRBV6-1 with TRBJ1-1; D is undetermined. CDR3 length: 11 amino acids. CDR1 and CDR2 (germline): MNHNS, SASEGT. V gave up 7 bases and J gave up 6 bases, with 9 bases separating them. The CDR3 region is CASTRRAEAFF. CDR3 DNA: TGTGCCAGCACAAGACGCGCTGAAGCTTTCTTT.